This T cell receptor beta chain was profiled in a study of cytotoxic CD8 clonotypes in ibrutinib-treated CLL. Remarks on this clone: Its antigen remains unknown.

The CDR3 loop spans 16 amino acids. CDR1 is KGHSH and CDR2 is LQKENI in the germline V gene. Trimming pared 6 bases from V and 2 bases from J, leaving 16 bases between. Data came from immunoSEQ multiplex PCR; TCRdb stores just in-frame clones and leaves some out. Of more than 200,000 clones listed, under 75% are singletons. The study, taken as a whole, reports: Clonality was higher at baseline than in age-matched healthy donors and tracked circulating CD8+ T-cell counts. Clonality went higher at ibrutinib response and then dropped back toward baseline at progression. Patients with sustained remission and those progressing were sampled at differing times.

The specimen comprised PBMCs, sampled after 24 months of ibrutinib treatment. The TCR originated in a human donor with chronic lymphocytic leukemia. The rearrangement links TRBV18 to TRBJ2-2, with D unresolved. CDR3 nucleotides: TGTGCCAGCTCCCCAAGGAGCACACCTAACACCGGGGAGCTGTTTTTT. It translates to CASSPRSTPNTGELFF.